A selection of T cell receptor beta chains follows, all from one sample in a study of blood T cell repertoires in COVID-19. Repertoires were generated with immunoSEQ multiplex PCR, while TCRdb's copy carries only in-frame clones and drops some. Of roughly 280,000 clones listed, about 88% were seen once; the top ten hold 3.6%. The specimen sequenced was peripheral blood. Receptors originate from a man between 18 and 35 years old with active or convalescent COVID-19. CDR3s include the opening cysteine and the closing phenylalanine or tryptophan. Fields, in order: clone size, D gene, V gene, J gene, CDR3 protein, CDR3 DNA. The D gene is left open where the match is weak. Clone size, where shown, is once, few, many, or a class for clones that have expanded.

abundance: .
d_gene: TRBD1
v_gene: TRBV6-6
j_gene: TRBJ2-1
CDR3aa: CASSRPELGTGEKNEQFF
CDR3nt: TGTGCCAGCAGTCGCCCTGAGTTGGGGACAGGGGAAAAAAATGAGCAGTTCTTC

abundance: .
d_gene: .
v_gene: TRBV24-1
j_gene: TRBJ1-2
CDR3aa: CATSDSRAYGYTF
CDR3nt: TGTGCCACCAGTGATTCAAGAGCCTATGGCTACACCTTC

abundance: few
d_gene: .
v_gene: TRBV19
j_gene: TRBJ1-2
CDR3aa: CASSPLRQDHYGYTF
CDR3nt: TGTGCCAGTAGCCCACTCCGCCAGGATCACTATGGCTACACCTTC

abundance: .
d_gene: TRBD1
v_gene: TRBV30
j_gene: TRBJ1-2
CDR3aa: CAWSATGEGYTF
CDR3nt: TGTGCCTGGAGTGCTACAGGGGAAGGCTACACCTTC

abundance: .
d_gene: .
v_gene: TRBV9
j_gene: TRBJ1-4
CDR3aa: CASSVSGTGYEKLFF
CDR3nt: TGTGCCAGCAGCGTAAGCGGGACCGGGTATGAAAAACTGTTTTTT

abundance: .
d_gene: TRBD2
v_gene: TRBV4-1
j_gene: TRBJ2-1
CDR3aa: CASSPPGLAGRIEQFF
CDR3nt: TGCGCCAGCAGCCCACCAGGACTAGCGGGAAGGATTGAGCAGTTCTTC

abundance: once
d_gene: TRBD2
v_gene: TRBV24-1
j_gene: TRBJ2-1
CDR3aa: CATSDPTSGRYNEQFF
CDR3nt: TGTGCCACCAGTGATCCGACTAGCGGGAGGTACAATGAGCAGTTCTTC

abundance: .
d_gene: .
v_gene: TRBV6-2/TRBV6-3
j_gene: TRBJ2-1
CDR3aa: CASSMGLSHEQFF
CDR3nt: TGTGCCAGCAGTATGGGACTTTCCCATGAGCAGTTCTTC

abundance: .
d_gene: TRBD1
v_gene: TRBV24-1
j_gene: TRBJ2-6
CDR3aa: CATSDPRGQAGANVLTF
CDR3nt: TGTGCCACCAGTGATCCTCGAGGACAGGCTGGGGCCAACGTCCTGACTTTC

abundance: .
d_gene: .
v_gene: TRBV7-2
j_gene: TRBJ2-5
CDR3aa: CASSSTGTLGETQYF
CDR3nt: TGTGCCAGCAGCTCTACGGGGACACTAGGGGAGACCCAGTACTTC

abundance: .
d_gene: TRBD1
v_gene: TRBV6-5
j_gene: TRBJ1-1
CDR3aa: CASSGQGGLTEAFF
CDR3nt: TGTGCCAGCAGCGGACAGGGGGGCCTGACTGAAGCTTTCTTT

abundance: .
d_gene: TRBD2
v_gene: TRBV30
j_gene: TRBJ2-7
CDR3aa: CAWSELGGNEQYF
CDR3nt: TGTGCCTGGAGTGAGCTGGGGGGGAACGAGCAGTACTTC

abundance: .
d_gene: TRBD2
v_gene: TRBV19
j_gene: TRBJ2-3
CDR3aa: CASSSGSTDTQYF
CDR3nt: TGTGCCAGTTCTAGCGGGAGCACAGATACGCAGTATTTT

abundance: .
d_gene: TRBD2
v_gene: TRBV2
j_gene: TRBJ2-1
CDR3aa: CASRLAGDNEQFF
CDR3nt: TGTGCCAGCCGACTAGCGGGGGACAATGAGCAGTTCTTC

abundance: few
d_gene: TRBD2
v_gene: TRBV3-1/TRBV3-2
j_gene: TRBJ2-7
CDR3aa: CASSQVSGIPYEQYF
CDR3nt: TGTGCCAGCAGCCAGGTTAGCGGGATTCCCTACGAGCAGTACTTC

abundance: .
d_gene: TRBD2
v_gene: TRBV27
j_gene: TRBJ2-1
CDR3aa: CASSRKTSGNTGNEQFF
CDR3nt: TGTGCCAGCAGTCGTAAAACTAGCGGGAACACCGGGAATGAGCAGTTCTTC

abundance: .
d_gene: TRBD2
v_gene: TRBV12-5
j_gene: TRBJ2-3
CDR3aa: CASGLAGGRAQYF
CDR3nt: TGTGCTAGTGGTTTGGCGGGAGGGAGGGCGCAGTATTTT

abundance: .
d_gene: .
v_gene: TRBV7-3
j_gene: TRBJ1-3
CDR3aa: CASSQTGSGNTIYF
CDR3nt: TGTGCCAGCAGCCAGACAGGCTCTGGAAACACCATATATTTT

abundance: once
d_gene: TRBD1
v_gene: TRBV9
j_gene: TRBJ2-7
CDR3aa: CASSPYRGNSYEQYF
CDR3nt: TGTGCCAGCAGCCCATACAGGGGTAACTCCTACGAGCAGTACTTC

abundance: .
d_gene: .
v_gene: TRBV30
j_gene: TRBJ1-3
CDR3aa: CAWSVGGSGNTIYF
CDR3nt: TGTGCCTGGAGTGTCGGGGGCTCTGGAAACACCATATATTTT

abundance: .
d_gene: .
v_gene: TRBV30
j_gene: TRBJ1-1
CDR3aa: CAWGLGQYYTEAFF
CDR3nt: TGTGCCTGGGGCCTTGGACAGTATTACACTGAAGCTTTCTTT

abundance: .
d_gene: .
v_gene: TRBV7-9
j_gene: TRBJ1-6
CDR3aa: CASSLVLRIPGEDSPLHF
CDR3nt: TGTGCCAGCAGCTTAGTACTTAGGATCCCCGGGGAGGACTCACCCCTCCACTTT

abundance: .
d_gene: .
v_gene: TRBV2
j_gene: TRBJ2-3
CDR3aa: CASSEIPTDTQYF
CDR3nt: TGTGCCAGCAGTGAAATCCCTACAGATACGCAGTATTTT

abundance: once
d_gene: TRBD1
v_gene: TRBV5-5
j_gene: TRBJ2-1
CDR3aa: CASSRGTGGNEQFF
CDR3nt: TGTGCCAGCAGCCGAGGGACAGGGGGTAATGAGCAGTTCTTC

abundance: .
d_gene: .
v_gene: TRBV27
j_gene: TRBJ1-5
CDR3aa: CASSKRQATILNQPQHF
CDR3nt: TGTGCCAGCAGTAAACGACAGGCAACTATTCTCAATCAGCCCCAGCATTTT

abundance: .
d_gene: TRBD2
v_gene: TRBV24-1
j_gene: TRBJ2-3
CDR3aa: CATSDSGGIRYNTDTQYF
CDR3nt: TGTGCCACCAGTGATTCGGGGGGGATCCGATATAACACAGATACGCAGTATTTT

abundance: .
d_gene: TRBD2
v_gene: TRBV18
j_gene: TRBJ2-5
CDR3aa: CASSPPNYGGEETQYF
CDR3nt: TGTGCCAGCTCACCACCTAATTACGGGGGGGAAGAGACCCAGTACTTC

abundance: .
d_gene: .
v_gene: TRBV4-1
j_gene: TRBJ2-7
CDR3aa: CASSHGAEGLEQYF
CDR3nt: TGCGCCAGCAGCCATGGGGCGGAGGGGCTCGAGCAGTACTTC

abundance: .
d_gene: TRBD2
v_gene: TRBV3-1/TRBV3-2
j_gene: TRBJ2-7
CDR3aa: CASSQTRTRNYEQYF
CDR3nt: TGTGCCAGCAGCCAAACAAGGACTAGGAACTACGAGCAGTACTTC

abundance: few
d_gene: .
v_gene: TRBV5-6
j_gene: TRBJ2-1
CDR3aa: CASSPASRGTYNEQFF
CDR3nt: TGTGCCAGCAGCCCGGCGTCCAGGGGAACTTACAATGAGCAGTTCTTC

abundance: .
d_gene: TRBD2
v_gene: TRBV15
j_gene: TRBJ2-1
CDR3aa: CATKIGTSGFNEQFF
CDR3nt: TGTGCCACCAAAATCGGGACTAGCGGATTCAATGAGCAGTTCTTC

abundance: .
d_gene: .
v_gene: TRBV5-1
j_gene: TRBJ2-5
CDR3aa: CASSRRPEALETQYF
CDR3nt: TGCGCCAGCAGCCGCCGTCCGGAGGCCCTAGAGACCCAGTACTTC

abundance: .
d_gene: .
v_gene: TRBV10-3
j_gene: TRBJ2-1
CDR3aa: CAINEGGSSYNEQFF
CDR3nt: TGTGCCATCAATGAGGGCGGTAGCTCCTACAATGAGCAGTTCTTC

abundance: .
d_gene: .
v_gene: TRBV11-3
j_gene: TRBJ2-1
CDR3aa: CASSRGGGTYNEQFF
CDR3nt: TGTGCCAGCAGTCGAGGGGGGGGTACCTACAATGAGCAGTTCTTC

abundance: few
d_gene: .
v_gene: TRBV19
j_gene: TRBJ1-1
CDR3aa: CASTLDLDGNTEAFF
CDR3nt: TGTGCCAGTACCCTAGACCTAGATGGGAACACTGAAGCTTTCTTT

abundance: .
d_gene: .
v_gene: TRBV6-5
j_gene: TRBJ1-1
CDR3aa: CASADKGARWTEAFF
CDR3nt: TGTGCCAGCGCTGACAAAGGGGCGCGATGGACTGAAGCTTTCTTT

abundance: .
d_gene: .
v_gene: TRBV14
j_gene: TRBJ2-7
CDR3aa: CASSHTYEQYF
CDR3nt: TGTGCCAGCAGCCACACCTACGAGCAGTACTTC

abundance: .
d_gene: .
v_gene: TRBV6-5
j_gene: TRBJ2-3
CDR3aa: CASSSRSNTQYF
CDR3nt: TGTGCCAGCAGTTCCAGGTCGAATACGCAGTATTTT

abundance: .
d_gene: .
v_gene: TRBV18
j_gene: TRBJ1-4
CDR3aa: CASSPPGGNEKLFF
CDR3nt: TGTGCCAGCTCACCACCGGGGGGAAATGAAAAACTGTTTTTT

abundance: .
d_gene: TRBD1
v_gene: TRBV3-1/TRBV3-2
j_gene: TRBJ1-6
CDR3aa: CASSQGRTGAPSPLHF
CDR3nt: TGTGCCAGCAGCCAAGGAAGGACAGGGGCACCTTCACCCCTCCACTTT

abundance: .
d_gene: .
v_gene: TRBV7-3
j_gene: TRBJ2-2
CDR3aa: CASSSSAGGGELFF
CDR3nt: TGTGCCAGCAGCTCTAGTGCCGGTGGCGGGGAGCTGTTTTTT

abundance: .
d_gene: .
v_gene: TRBV5-4
j_gene: TRBJ1-1
CDR3aa: CASSLGSAGNTEAFF
CDR3nt: TGTGCCAGCAGCTTGGGCTCGGCGGGGAACACTGAAGCTTTCTTT